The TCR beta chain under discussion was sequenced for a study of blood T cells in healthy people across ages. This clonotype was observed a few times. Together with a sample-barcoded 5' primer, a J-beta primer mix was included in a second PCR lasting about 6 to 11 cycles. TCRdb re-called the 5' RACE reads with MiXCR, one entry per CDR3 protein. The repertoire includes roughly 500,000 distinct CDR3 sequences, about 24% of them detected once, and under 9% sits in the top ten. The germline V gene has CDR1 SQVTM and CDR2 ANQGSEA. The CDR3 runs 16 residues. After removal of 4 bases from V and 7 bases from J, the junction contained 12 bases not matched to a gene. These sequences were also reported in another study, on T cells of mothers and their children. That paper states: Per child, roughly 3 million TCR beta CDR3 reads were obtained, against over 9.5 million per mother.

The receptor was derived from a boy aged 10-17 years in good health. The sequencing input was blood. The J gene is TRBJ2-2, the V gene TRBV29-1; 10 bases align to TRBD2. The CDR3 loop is CSVASGAGGHSGELFF. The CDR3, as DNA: TGCAGCGTTGCCTCGGGAGCGGGGGGGCATAGCGGGGAGCTGTTTTTT.